The next 17 T cell receptor beta chains were all read from a single sample in a study of Ad26.COV2.S vaccination and SARS-CoV-2 variants (dated by TCRdb to the early 2020s). Explained via the paper, the treatment or condition label denotes: over 15 received Ad26.COV2.S at low or high dose, single or two shots; roughly five received placebo; per-sample allocation not given. For vaccine and placebo recipients, repertoires were sequenced using samples collected on day 63 after the first injection. To prepare the library, the immunoSEQ multiplex PCR assay was applied. TCRdb stores this immuneACCESS table with in-frame sequences only. Part of the clones is absent; in the studies checked, under half of the shortfall reflects unresolved V genes, and no reason is known for the rest. This sample gives hundreds of thousands of clones in total; 90% of them show up just once. The top ten constitute 12% of the sample.

The specimen comprised peripheral blood, sampled in a trial of Ad26.COV2.S vaccine versus placebo. These receptors came from a person aged 18-65 years who received the Ad26.COV2.S COVID-19 vaccine or a placebo.

This rearrangement joins TRBV5-1 to TRBJ2-2; 8 nucleotides agree with TRBD2. Losses at the gene ends were 4 bases for V and 6 bases for J; bases not matched to a gene: 11. Looked up from germline, CDR1 is SGHRS and CDR2 is YFSETQ. CDR3 length equals 16 residues. The CDR3 protein is CASSGRGLAGSGELFF. The CDR3 DNA reads TGCGCCAGCAGCGGGAGGGGCTTAGCGGGATCCGGGGAGCTGTTTTTT.

The chain's CDR3 is CASKPGVGASLYEQYF. In DNA form, the CDR3 reads TGTGCCAGTAAACCCGGGGTTGGCGCCTCCCTCTACGAGCAGTACTTC. This chain uses TRBV19 with TRBJ2-7; TRBD2 might be the D (5 bases). Germline V lookup: CDR1 LNHDA, CDR2 SQIVND (reference sequence). The CDR3 is 16 residues long. V was shortened by 7 bases and J by 3 bases, with 22 bases between the two germline ends.

This rearrangement joins TRBV2 to TRBJ1-1; 9 bases fit TRBD1. Germline V gives CDR1 SNHLY, CDR2 FYNNEI. The CDR3 is 14 amino acids. Trimming took 6 bases from V and 6 from J; bases not matched to a gene: 8. CDR3 sequence reads: CASRNGQGSAEAFF. CDR3 coding DNA: TGTGCCAGCAGAAACGGACAGGGGAGTGCTGAAGCTTTCTTT.

V is TRBV7-2 and J is TRBJ2-1; 10 bases are shared with TRBD2. J lost 0 bases, V lost 7 bases, and 15 bases had no gene match. This CDR3 region has 19 residues. The germline gives CDR1 SGHTA, CDR2 FQGNSA. CDR3: CASTPRGVAGGLSYNEQFF. The CDR3 DNA sequence: TGTGCCAGCACCCCGCGAGGGGTAGCGGGAGGCCTCTCCTACAATGAGCAGTTCTTC.

The chain combines TRBV24-1 with TRBJ2-1, with 9 nucleotides matching TRBD2. The CDR3 sequence is 16 residues long. The germline V gene encodes CDR1 KGHDR and CDR2 SFDVKD. The V gene end was trimmed by 1 base and the J gene end by 3 bases; junction bases not matched to a gene: 3. CDR3 coding DNA: TGTGCCACCAGTGATTTTGCAGCGGGAGGCTACAATGAGCAGTTCTTC. Amino acid sequence: CATSDFAAGGYNEQFF.

V usage is TRBV28 and J usage is TRBJ2-1; possibly TRBD1 for D (6 bases). This CDR3 has 13 amino acids. Trimming pared 5 bases from V and 10 bases from J, leaving 15 bases between. CDR1 is MDHEN and CDR2 is SYDVKM in the germline V gene. The CDR3 sequence: CASSPLSGTEQFF. In nucleotides, the CDR3 is TGTGCCAGCAGTCCCCTCTCCGGGACAGAGCAGTTCTTC.

This chain joins TRBV3-1 (or the pseudogene TRBV3-2) and TRBJ2-5; TRBD1 matches 8 bases. Germline trimming cut 1 base from V and 3 bases from J; bases unmatched to any gene: 4. The CDR3 has 15 residues. CDR1 is LGHDT and CDR2 is YNNKEL in the germline V gene (reference sequence). CDR3 nucleotide sequence: TGTGCCAGCAGCCAAGTACACAGGGGGAAAGAGACCCAGTACTTC. Translation: CASSQVHRGKETQYF.

The chain recombines TRBV12-5 with TRBJ2-2; the match to TRBD2 covers 9 bases. Germline V gene data show CDR1 as LGHNT and CDR2 as FRNRAP. J was trimmed by 3 bases and V by 4 bases; bases with no gene match: 6. This CDR3 region has 16 residues. CDR3 protein: CASGWVAGEDTGELFF. The CDR3 bases are TGTGCTAGTGGTTGGGTAGCGGGAGAGGACACCGGGGAGCTGTTTTTT.

V usage is TRBV5-4 and J usage is TRBJ2-3, with 12 bases identical to TRBD2. The CDR3 is 16 residues long. CDR1 is SGHNT, CDR2 YYREEE, per germline (reference sequence). V gave up 4 bases and J gave up 3 bases; unmatched junction bases: 6. CDR3 protein: CASSLRTSGITDTQYF. The CDR3 DNA reads as TGTGCCAGCAGCCTTAGGACTAGCGGGATTACAGATACGCAGTATTTT. Using reference TRBV5-4 and TRBJ2-3 for the parts outside the CDR3, the full variable domain is ETGVTQSPTHLIKTRGQQVTLRCSSQSGHNTVSWYQQALGQGPQFIFQYYREEENGRGNFPPRFSGLQFPNYSSELNVNALELDDSALYLCASSLRTSGITDTQYFGPGTRLTVL.

The chain's CDR3 is CASSFRALNTEAFF. In nucleotides, the CDR3 is TGTGCCAGCAGTTTTCGGGCTCTGAACACTGAAGCTTTCTTT. The rearrangement uses TRBV6-2 or TRBV6-3 and TRBJ1-1; D unclear. Trimming removed 4 bases at V and 0 bases at J, with 9 bases between. CDR1 MNHEY and CDR2 SVGEGT come from the germline V gene. This CDR3 is 14 amino acids long.

The J gene is TRBJ2-1, the V gene TRBV9, with 7 nucleotides matching TRBD2. The length of the CDR3 is 14 residues. With V trimmed by 3 bases and J by 4 bases, 4 bases remained unmatched. The V gene's germline CDR1 is SGDLS and CDR2 YYNGEE. The CDR3: CASSALAVYNEQFF. In DNA form, the CDR3 reads TGTGCCAGCAGCGCCCTAGCGGTATACAATGAGCAGTTCTTC.

The V call is TRBV5-1, the J call TRBJ2-3; 12 bases are shared with TRBD2. Germline V gene data show CDR1 as SGHRS and CDR2 as YFSETQ. V lost 0 bases, J lost 1 base, and 9 bases stayed unmatched. The CDR3 spans 19 residues. The CDR3 loop is CASSLVLAGGHRGTDTQYF. The CDR3 DNA reads TGCGCCAGCAGCTTGGTACTAGCGGGAGGCCACCGGGGCACAGATACGCAGTATTTT.

The chain carries TRBV4-1 and TRBJ2-3; a weak D match, TRBD2 (5 bases). Trimming removed 1 base from V and 2 bases from J, with 7 bases in between. The germline V gene has CDR1 MGHRA and CDR2 YSYEKL. This CDR3 comprises 14 residues. CDR3 DNA: TGCGCCAGCAGCCAAGGACTAACCACAGATACGCAGTATTTT. Encoded protein: CASSQGLTTDTQYF.

This sequence joins TRBV7-2 and TRBJ2-5; TRBD2 matches 7 bases. Germline V gives CDR1 SGHTA, CDR2 FQGNSA. V lost 1 base, J lost 1 base, and 6 bases stayed unmatched. The CDR3 length is 16 residues. CDR3 DNA sequence: TGTGCCAGCAGCTTAGAAGAGCCTAGCGGCCAAGAGACCCAGTACTTC. Protein product: CASSLEEPSGQETQYF.

The rearrangement joins TRBV4-2 to TRBJ2-3, with 14 nucleotides matching TRBD2. Germline CDR1 reads LGHNA; CDR2 reads YNFKEQ. Trimming at V came to 4 bases and at J to 6 bases, leaving 6 bases not matched to a gene. This CDR3 region has 16 residues. CDR3 protein: CASSRGLAGGGDTQYF. CDR3 DNA: TGTGCCAGCAGCCGCGGACTAGCGGGAGGCGGGGATACGCAGTATTTT.

The table lists this clone with a count of one. This sequence joins TRBV25-1 and TRBJ2-7; D not resolved. With 3 bases removed from V and 10 bases from J, the gap between germline ends came to 10 bases. The germline V gene has CDR1 MGHDK and CDR2 SYGVNS. The CDR3 sequence is 11 residues long. In DNA, the CDR3 is TGTGCCAGCAGTGATGGAAGAAGACAGTACTTC. Translated: CASSDGRRQYF.

This sequence joins TRBV7-8 and TRBJ1-1; D call uncertain. The V and J ends lost 0 bases and 1 base respectively, with 9 bases between them. Germline assignment: CDR1 SGHVS and CDR2 FQNEAQ. The CDR3 loop spans 15 amino acids. Here the CDR3 reads CASSLAQRSNTEAFF. In nucleotides, the CDR3 is TGTGCCAGCAGCTTAGCCCAGAGGTCGAACACTGAAGCTTTCTTT.